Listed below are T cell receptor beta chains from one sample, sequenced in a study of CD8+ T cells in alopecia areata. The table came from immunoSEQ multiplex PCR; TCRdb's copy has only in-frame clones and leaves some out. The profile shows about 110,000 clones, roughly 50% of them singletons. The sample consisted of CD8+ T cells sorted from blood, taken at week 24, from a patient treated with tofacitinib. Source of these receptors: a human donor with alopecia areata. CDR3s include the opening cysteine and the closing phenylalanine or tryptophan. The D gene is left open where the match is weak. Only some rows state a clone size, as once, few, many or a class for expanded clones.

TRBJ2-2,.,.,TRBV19,TGTGCCAGTAGTATAGGTTTGGTAAAGGCGAAGACCGGGGAGCTGTTTTTT,CASSIGLVKAKTGELFF
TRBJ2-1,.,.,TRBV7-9,TGTGCCAGCAGCTTAGACAGCTACAATGAGCAGTTCTTC,CASSLDSYNEQFF
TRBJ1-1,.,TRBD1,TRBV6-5,TGTGCCAGCAGTTACTCGGGACAGCGGAACACTGAAGCTTTCTTT,CASSYSGQRNTEAFF
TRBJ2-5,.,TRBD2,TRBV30,TGTGCCTGGGAAGTTAGCGGGGGTGAGACCCAGTACTTC,CAWEVSGGETQYF
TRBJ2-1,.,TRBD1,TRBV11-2,TGTGCCAGCAAACTGACAGGGTTGGGTGAGCAGTTCTTC,CASKLTGLGEQFF
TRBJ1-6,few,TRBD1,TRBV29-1,TGCAGCGTTGAGACGGGACAGGGAAATAGGAGGTATAATTCACCCCTCCACTTT,CSVETGQGNRRYNSPLHF
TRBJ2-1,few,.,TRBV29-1,TGCAGCGTTATTGGCAATGAGCAGTTCTTC,CSVIGNEQFF
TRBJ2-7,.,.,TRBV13,TGTGCCAGCAGCCCTCGACGCCCCTACGAGCAGTACTTC,CASSPRRPYEQYF
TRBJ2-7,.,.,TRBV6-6,TGTGCCAGCAGTTCGACAGAAACCTACGAGCAGTACTTC,CASSSTETYEQYF
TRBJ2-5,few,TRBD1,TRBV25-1,TGTGCCAGCAGTGAGGACAGGGGGTTAGGAGGCCAGTACTTC,CASSEDRGLGGQYF